Following are 22 T cell receptor beta chains from one sample sequenced in a study of blood T cell repertoires in COVID-19 (dated by TCRdb to about 2020). Library preparation was by the immunoSEQ multiplex PCR assay. This immuneACCESS table, as held by TCRdb, lists in-frame sequences with V and J called but not all clones. Of the missing ones, under half trace to an unresolved V gene in checked studies; the others have no known cause. In all, the sample holds around 190,000 clones, and around four fifths of those were seen once. The ten largest account for more than 7.5% of the sample. Source material: peripheral blood. Receptors were obtained from a woman in her 70s with COVID-19, enrolled during active disease.

This chain connects TRBV5-1 to TRBJ2-7; 11 bases line up with TRBD2. Germline V lookup: CDR1 SGHRS, CDR2 YFSETQ. V lost 6 bases to trimming and J lost 0 bases; unmatched junction nucleotides: 8. The CDR3 runs 16 residues. CDR3 in DNA: TGCGCCAGCAAACTAGCGGGAGCTCCGAGCTCCTACGAGCAGTACTTC. Its translation is CASKLAGAPSSYEQYF.

The chain uses TRBV30 and TRBJ2-7; possibly TRBD1 for D (6 bases). The ends were cut back, 2 bases at V and 3 bases at J, with 23 bases in the middle. Germline loops: CDR1 GTSNPN, CDR2 SVGIG (reference sequence). CDR3 length: 17 amino acids. This CDR3 reads CAWSHRLGAGASYEQYF. As DNA, the CDR3 is TGTGCCTGGAGTCACCGTCTCGGAGCAGGGGCTAGCTACGAGCAGTACTTC.

The chain joins TRBV7-9 to TRBJ2-1; D gene ambiguous. The germline CDR1 and CDR2 sequences are SEHNR and FQNEAQ (reference sequence). Trimming removed 2 bases from V and 10 bases from J, with 6 bases in between. This CDR3 is built from 11 residues. Here the CDR3 DNA reads TGTGCCAGCAGCTTAATGAGGGAGCAGTTCTTC. This translates into CASSLMREQFF. The full variable domain, rest sourced from reference TRBV7-9 and TRBJ2-1, is DTGVSQNPRHKITKRGQNVTFRCDPISEHNRLYWYRQTLGQGPEFLTYFQNEAQLEKSRLLSDRFSAERPKGSFSTLEIQRTEQGDSAMYLCASSLMREQFFGPGTRLTVL.

The chain has TRBV19 and TRBJ1-1; 11 positions match TRBD1. The junction had 3 bases not matched to a gene; V was cut back by 0 bases and J by 0 bases. CDR1 LNHDA and CDR2 SQIVND come from the germline V gene (reference sequence). The CDR3 runs 17 residues. The CDR3 sequence is CASSIDGTGGMNTEAFF. As DNA, the CDR3 is TGTGCCAGTAGTATAGACGGGACAGGGGGGATGAACACTGAAGCTTTCTTT.

The chain couples TRBV28 to TRBJ2-5, with 8 bases that match TRBD2. Germline V gene sequence: CDR1 MDHEN, CDR2 SYDVKM. V lost 7 bases and J lost 1; bases outside the gene matches: 8. This CDR3 region has 15 residues. CDR3 in DNA: TGTGCCAGCACCCCCCGCGGGGGGCCCCAAGAGACCCAGTACTTC. It is translated as CASTPRGGPQETQYF.

The gene calls are TRBV24-1 and TRBJ2-5; tentatively, D is TRBD2 (6 bases). Germline loops: CDR1 KGHDR, CDR2 SFDVKD. V lost 9 bases to trimming and J lost 5 bases, with 18 bases between them. The CDR3 sequence is 14 residues long. CDR3 nucleotide sequence: TGTGCCACCGCCCTGTCGGGAGTGGCCGAGACCCAGTACTTC. This encodes CATALSGVAETQYF.

The V call is TRBV3-1 (or the pseudogene TRBV3-2), the J call TRBJ2-3, with D perhaps TRBD1 (5 bases). The CDR3 runs 12 residues. Germline CDR1 reads LGHDT; CDR2 reads YNNKEL (reference sequence). The V end was cut by 5 bases, the J end by 9 bases, with 12 bases between. CDR3 sequence (DNA): TGTGCCAGCAGCTCATGGACATCAACGCAGTATTTT. It is translated as CASSSWTSTQYF.

The chain has TRBV11-2 and TRBJ2-2; 7 bases match TRBD2. The CDR3 spans 16 residues. Germline V gene lookup returns CDR1 SGHAT and CDR2 FQNNGV. With V trimmed by 2 bases and J by 2 bases, 5 bases remained unmatched. The CDR3 loop reads CASSLRGRINTGELFF. CDR3 nucleotides: TGTGCCAGCAGCTTACGCGGGAGAATTAACACCGGGGAGCTGTTTTTT.

The chain combines TRBV5-1 with TRBJ2-2; the match to TRBD2 covers 7 bases. Per germline, CDR1 SGHRS and CDR2 YFSETQ. The trim removed 1 base at V and 3 bases at J, leaving 6 bases unmatched. The length of the CDR3 is 16 residues. CDR3 sequence: CASSLLGSGDTGELFF. The CDR3 DNA sequence: TGCGCCAGCAGCTTGCTAGGGAGCGGGGACACCGGGGAGCTGTTTTTT. Variable domain in full (rest from reference TRBV5-1 and TRBJ2-2): KAGVTQTPRYLIKTRGQQVTLSCSPISGHRSVSWYQQTPGQGLQFLFEYFSETQRNKGNFPGRFSGRQFSNSRSEMNVSTLELGDSALYLCASSLLGSGDTGELFFGEGSRLTVL.

V is TRBV5-6 and J is TRBJ1-5; weak D call: TRBD1 (6 bases). The germline V and J ends were trimmed by 10 bases and 4 bases, with 21 bases remaining between them. CDR1 is SGHDT, CDR2 YYEEEE, per germline. There are 15 residues in the CDR3. The CDR3 DNA reads TGTGCCTCCAGCACAGGGTCTGGAGGTAATCAGCCCCAGCATTTT. It is translated as CASSTGSGGNQPQHF.

The V gene is TRBV6-1, the J gene TRBJ1-2, with D possibly TRBD1 on 6 matching bases. V gave up 3 bases and J gave up 7 bases, with 24 bases separating them. Germline-derived CDR1 and CDR2 are MNHNS and SASEGT. CDR3 length equals 17 residues. CDR3 bases: TGTGCCAGCAGTGATCAACAGGGCCGAACCTGGGTATCTGGCTACACCTTC. Its translation: CASSDQQGRTWVSGYTF.

The genes are TRBV28 and TRBJ1-1; no firm D call. CDR1 MDHEN and CDR2 SYDVKM come from the germline V gene. Trimming left V 2 bases short and J 1 base short, with 8 bases between. The length of the CDR3 is 14 residues. CDR3 coding DNA: TGTGCCAGCAGTTTACGGTTGAGGAACACTGAAGCTTTCTTT. This translates into CASSLRLRNTEAFF. Drawing the rest from reference TRBV28 and TRBJ1-1, the complete variable domain is DVKVTQSSRYLVKRTGEKVFLECVQDMDHENMFWYRQDPGLGLRLIYFSYDVKMKEKGDIPEGYSVSREKKERFSLILESASTNQTSMYLCASSLRLRNTEAFFGQGTRLTVV.

The chain joins TRBV14 to TRBJ1-2; D not resolved. Germline values: CDR1 SGHDN, CDR2 FVKESK. This CDR3 has 13 residues. V lost 1 base to trimming and J lost 3 bases, with 6 bases between them. The CDR3 here is CASSQAQYYGYTF. The CDR3 DNA sequence: TGTGCCAGCAGCCAAGCCCAATACTATGGCTACACCTTC. The whole variable domain, filled in from reference TRBV14 and TRBJ1-2, reads EAGVTQFPSHSVIEKGQTVTLRCDPISGHDNLYWYRRVMGKEIKFLLHFVKESKQDESGMPNNRFLAERTGGTYSTLKVQPAELEDSGVYFCASSQAQYYGYTFGSGTRLTVV.

The chain recombines TRBV19 with TRBJ1-1; D is uncertain. V was clipped by 4 bases and J by 0 bases, with 15 bases between them. The CDR3 extends over 16 amino acids. CDR1 is LNHDA, CDR2 SQIVND, per germline (reference sequence). CDR3 bases: TGTGCCAGTAGTAAGCGGGCGTCGGTTGTGAACACTGAAGCTTTCTTT. Translating it yields CASSKRASVVNTEAFF.

The V gene is TRBV19, the J gene TRBJ2-7; 8 bases are shared with TRBD2. The CDR3 extends over 16 amino acids. The V gene's germline CDR1 is LNHDA and CDR2 SQIVND (reference sequence). The J segment lost 9 bases and the V segment lost 4 bases, leaving 17 bases of the junction unmatched. The CDR3 nucleotides read TGTGCCAGTAGTAGATCGCAAGCGGGAGATCGAGTGCGGCAGTACTTC. This encodes CASSRSQAGDRVRQYF.

For this clone: Relative to the germline gene, one junction end is altered; a read error may explain this. The genes are TRBV19 and TRBJ2-1; 9 bases align to TRBD2. Germline V gene sequence: CDR1 LNHDA, CDR2 SQIVND (reference sequence). CDR3 length: 15 amino acids. CDR3 in DNA: TGTGCTAGTAGTAGCGGGAGAGGCTCTTACAATGAGCAGTTCTTC. This codes for CASSSGRGSYNEQFF.

The V and J genes are TRBV18 and TRBJ1-4; TRBD1 might be the D (6 bases). Germline CDR1 and CDR2: KGHSH and LQKENI. The V gene lost 4 bases and the J gene lost 2 bases, with 8 bases spanning the gap. This CDR3 contains 14 residues. As DNA, the CDR3 is TGTGCCAGCTCACAAGGACAGACTAATGAAAAACTGTTTTTT. Protein product: CASSQGQTNEKLFF.

CDR3 DNA: TGTGCCAGCAGCCGGGGAGGGAATTCCCAGCCCCAGCATTTT. Its translation: CASSRGGNSQPQHF. This rearrangement joins TRBV5-4 to TRBJ1-5; D is ambiguous. CDR3 size: 14 residues. The germline V gene encodes CDR1 SGHNT and CDR2 YYREEE (reference sequence). V lost 4 bases and J lost 7, with 15 bases in between. The full variable domain, completed using reference TRBV5-4 and TRBJ1-5, is ETGVTQSPTHLIKTRGQQVTLRCSSQSGHNTVSWYQQALGQGPQFIFQYYREEENGRGNFPPRFSGLQFPNYSSELNVNALELDDSALYLCASSRGGNSQPQHFGDGTRLSIL.

This clone showed up just once. The chain uses TRBV7-6 and TRBJ2-7; 12 nucleotides align to TRBD2. CDR3 length equals 14 residues. V was clipped by 4 bases and J by 6 bases; unmatched bases: 4. The germline gives CDR1 SGHVS, CDR2 FNYEAQ. The CDR3 nucleotides are TGTGCCAGCAGCTCACTAGCGGGAGGCCGCGAGCAGTACTTC. It translates to CASSSLAGGREQYF.

This chain joins TRBV7-9 and TRBJ2-7, with D tentatively TRBD1 (5 bases). V was shortened by 5 bases and J by 3 bases, with 14 bases between the two germline ends. This CDR3 contains 14 residues. Per germline, CDR1 SEHNR and CDR2 FQNEAQ (reference sequence). The CDR3 sequence is CASSRTQGGYEQYF. The CDR3 DNA reads TGTGCCAGCAGCCGCACGCAGGGTGGCTACGAGCAGTACTTC.

In this sample, this clone turned up a few times. The chain carries TRBV7-2 and TRBJ1-1, with 8 bases lining up with TRBD1. The CDR3 has 12 residues. V lost 5 bases and J lost 9; bases outside the gene matches: 5. Germline V lookup: CDR1 SGHTA, CDR2 FQGNSA. CDR3 residues: CASSLRQGKAFF. Written as DNA, the CDR3 is TGTGCCAGCAGCCTCAGACAGGGGAAAGCTTTCTTT.

This CDR3 reads CASSYLTGRAQETQYF. The CDR3, as DNA: TGTGCCAGCAGTTACTTGACAGGTCGGGCCCAAGAGACCCAGTACTTC. V usage is TRBV6-2 or TRBV6-3 and J usage is TRBJ2-5; D is possibly TRBD1 (6 bases). The CDR3 has 16 residues. Trimming shortened V by 1 base and J by 1 base, and 13 bases separated the two germline ends. Germline assignment: CDR1 MNHEY and CDR2 SVGEGT.